Shown below are 20 T cell receptor beta chains from a single sample sequenced in a study of T cells after yellow fever vaccination. One entry per CDR3 protein results from TCRdb running MiXCR on the 5' RACE reads. Seen here are some 260,000 distinct CDR3 sequences, around 5.3% observed once, and the top ten hold under 3.5%. This specimen was CD4+ T cells sorted from PBMCs, taken on the day of the yellow fever booster vaccination. All receptors derive from a man aged 18 to 29 who received the YFV17D yellow fever vaccine.

The table lists this clonotype with a few counts. The V gene is TRBV28, the J gene TRBJ2-2; tentatively, D is TRBD2 (6 bases). In germline, CDR1 is MDHEN, CDR2 SYDVKM. CDR3 size: 17 residues. Trimming shortened V by 6 bases and J by 2 bases, and 19 bases separated the two germline ends. CDR3 DNA: TGTGCCAGCAGCCCATGGGACTTGAGAATAAACACCGGGGAGCTGTTTTTT. This translates into CASSPWDLRINTGELFF.

The sample holds many counts of this clonotype. A read error may produce the germline difference seen at one junction end. The genes are TRBV6-5 and TRBJ2-2, with D perhaps matching TRBD1 (5 bases). Germline CDR1 MNHEY, CDR2 SVGAGI. The CDR3 sequence is 17 residues long. The CDR3 bases are TGTGTCAGCAGTTACCAATATCCAGGACAAAACACCGGGGAGCTGTTTTTT. Its protein is CVSSYQYPGQNTGELFF.

The chain carries TRBV11-3 and TRBJ1-1, with D tentatively TRBD1 (5 bases). The CDR3 is made up of 13 amino acids. The ends were cut back, 0 bases at V and 6 bases at J, with 8 bases in the middle. Germline V gene data show CDR1 as SGHNT and CDR2 as YENEEA. CDR3 amino acids: CASSLDQGAEAFF. In DNA form, the CDR3 reads TGTGCCAGCAGCTTAGATCAAGGGGCTGAAGCTTTCTTT.

The chain uses TRBV5-4 and TRBJ1-2; D gene uncertain. Germline V CDR1 and CDR2: SGHNT, YYREEE (reference sequence). CDR3 length: 13 residues. The ends were cut back, 2 bases at V and 8 bases at J, with 13 bases in the middle. The CDR3 nucleotides read TGTGCCAGCAGCTTCGAGGAGTACGGCGGCTACACCTTC. Amino acid sequence: CASSFEEYGGYTF.

The table lists this clonotype with a few counts. The chain uses TRBV29-1 and TRBJ1-2, with D possibly being TRBD1 (5 bases). Deletions cut 4 bases from V and 0 bases from J, with 9 bases between. The CDR3 is 13 residues long. Looked up from germline, CDR1 is SQVTM and CDR2 is ANQGSEA. Here the CDR3 reads CSVVSGPNYGYTF. Written as DNA, the CDR3 is TGCAGCGTTGTGTCGGGGCCTAACTATGGCTACACCTTC.

The genes are TRBV12-3 or TRBV12-4 and TRBJ1-5; D is unclear. The CDR3 loop spans 15 amino acids. V gave up 2 bases and J gave up 7 bases, with 15 bases separating them. This CDR3 reads CASSLMRGGGQPQHF. The CDR3 DNA reads as TGTGCCAGCAGTTTAATGCGGGGAGGAGGACAGCCCCAGCATTTT.

The chain has TRBV20-1 and TRBJ1-1, with D perhaps TRBD1 (6 bases). This CDR3 comprises 13 residues. Trimming took off 2 bases at V and 5 bases at J, with 12 bases between the two ends. CDR1 is DFQATT and CDR2 is SNEGSKA in the germline V gene (reference sequence). The CDR3 is CSARIWGQTEAFF. The CDR3 coding sequence is TGCAGTGCTAGAATCTGGGGGCAAACTGAAGCTTTCTTT.

This clonotype was observed a handful of times. The chain carries TRBV2 and TRBJ2-3, with 10 positions matching TRBD2. Germline trimming cut 6 bases from V and 1 base from J; bases unmatched to any gene: 7. The V gene's germline CDR1 is SNHLY and CDR2 FYNNEI. The CDR3 extends over 16 amino acids. The CDR3, as DNA: TGTGCCAGCAGATTGCGGGGGACTAGCGGCACAGATACGCAGTATTTT. The encoded protein is CASRLRGTSGTDTQYF.

The rearrangement links TRBV5-1 to TRBJ1-1; TRBD1 aligns across 9 bases. The CDR3 has 15 amino acids. The germline V gene has CDR1 SGHRS and CDR2 YFSETQ. J was trimmed by 2 bases and V by 2 bases; bases with no gene match: 4. CDR3 DNA sequence: TGCGCCAGCAGCTTTCGACAGGGGGGAAACACTGAAGCTTTCTTT. It codes for CASSFRQGGNTEAFF.

The chain has TRBV7-2 and TRBJ1-5; D unresolved. CDR1 is SGHTA and CDR2 is FQGNSA in the germline V gene. This CDR3 comprises 13 residues. The V end was cut by 1 base, the J end by 5 bases, with 6 bases between. Written as DNA, the CDR3 is TGTGCCAGCAGCTTAGAGTGGGATCAGCCCCAGCATTTT. This gives the protein CASSLEWDQPQHF.

In its sample, this clonotype was seen a few times. The rearrangement uses TRBV6-2 or TRBV6-3 and TRBJ2-7; no clear D gene. The CDR3 spans 12 residues. Germline CDR1 and CDR2: MNHEY and SVGEGT. Trimming took 2 bases from V and 5 from J, leaving 7 bases between them. Here the CDR3 DNA reads TGTGCCAGCAGTTACAGGACCGACGAGCAGTACTTC. Its translation is CASSYRTDEQYF.

In its sample, this clonotype was seen a few times. The CDR3 DNA follows: TGCAGTGCTTTCAAACGGGGCGCGGGCACAGATACGCAGTATTTT. It yields the protein CSAFKRGAGTDTQYF. The gene calls are TRBV20-1 and TRBJ2-3, with D possibly being TRBD1 or TRBD2 (5 bases each). The germline V gene has CDR1 DFQATT and CDR2 SNEGSKA (reference sequence). The CDR3 spans 15 residues. V was cut by 5 bases and J by 1 base, with 16 bases left in between.

This clonotype appeared a few times. The chain links TRBV6-2 or TRBV6-3 to TRBJ1-1, with unresolved D. Between the trimmed V and J ends, which lost 5 bases and 5 bases, there was a span of 12 bases. Germline V CDR1 and CDR2: MNHEY, SVGEGT. The CDR3 is made up of 13 amino acids. The DNA of the CDR3 is TGTGCCAGCAGTCGGAACATGGGAACTGAAGCTTTCTTT. Protein product: CASSRNMGTEAFF.

This clonotype was seen a few times. The gene calls are TRBV18 and TRBJ2-1; D may be TRBD1 or TRBD2 (5 bases each). Trimming removed 2 bases at V and 7 bases at J, with 12 bases between. The CDR3 spans 14 residues. CDR1 is KGHSH, CDR2 LQKENI, per germline. The CDR3 bases are TGTGCCAGCTCACCATGGAGCAGGGAGAATGAGCAGTTCTTC. It specifies CASSPWSRENEQFF.

At least ten counts were recorded for this clonotype. At one of its ends the junction is not consistent with the germline gene, which may arise from a read error. The rearrangement joins TRBV5-1 to TRBJ2-3; the D gene is possibly TRBD2 (7 bases). Germline V lookup: CDR1 SGHRS, CDR2 YFSETQ. CDR3 size: 14 residues. In DNA, the CDR3 is TGTGCCAGCAGCTTCGGGGGGCCCACAGATACGCAGTATTTT. Protein sequence: CASSFGGPTDTQYF.

This clonotype was picked up a small number of times. The J gene is TRBJ2-3, the V gene TRBV4-3; 8 bases are shared with TRBD2. The CDR3 length is 17 residues. Germline values: CDR1 LGHNA, CDR2 YSLEER. The V and J ends lost 4 bases and 5 bases, in that order; junction bases with no gene match: 14. CDR3 loop: CASSRAPGLEGGDTQYF. CDR3 nucleotides: TGCGCCAGCAGCCGAGCTCCGGGACTAGAGGGGGGAGATACGCAGTATTTT.

Many counts were recorded for this clonotype. This chain joins TRBV6-5 and TRBJ1-2; no clear D gene. This CDR3 is 13 amino acids long. The germline V and J ends were trimmed by 8 bases and 7 bases, with 17 bases remaining between them. Per the germline V gene, CDR1 is MNHEY and CDR2 is SVGAGI. The CDR3 region is CASVGILARGYTF. The DNA for the CDR3 is TGTGCCAGCGTTGGAATCTTAGCTCGTGGCTACACCTTC.

The chain combines TRBV30 with TRBJ2-3; D unresolved. CDR1 is GTSNPN, CDR2 SVGIG, per germline (reference sequence). This CDR3 is 14 amino acids long. The germline V and J ends were trimmed by 3 bases and 1 base, with 11 bases remaining between them. CDR3 sequence: CAWRSVAGTDTQYF. CDR3 nucleotides: TGTGCCTGGAGGTCGGTAGCCGGCACAGATACGCAGTATTTT.

This clonotype was detected only a few times. The rearrangement uses TRBV5-5 and TRBJ2-2; 8 bases align to TRBD1. CDR1 is SGHKS, CDR2 YYEKEE, per germline (reference sequence). J gave up 9 bases and V 4 bases, and 8 bases lay outside the gene matches. There are 14 residues in the CDR3. The CDR3 loop is CASSPGQVDRELFF. CDR3 DNA: TGTGCCAGCAGCCCGGGACAGGTCGACCGGGAGCTGTTTTTT. The whole variable domain, remainder taken from reference TRBV5-5 and TRBJ2-2, is DAGVTQSPTHLIKTRGQQVTLRCSPISGHKSVSWYQQVLGQGPQFIFQYYEKEERGRGNFPDRFSARQFPNYSSELNVNALLLGDSALYLCASSPGQVDRELFFGEGSRLTVL.

This clonotype has only a few counts. The chain uses TRBV7-2 and TRBJ1-6; 7 nucleotides align to TRBD1. J was trimmed by 8 bases and V by 4 bases; bases with no gene match: 11. The CDR3 is 16 residues long. Germline CDR1 SGHTA, CDR2 FQGNSA. The CDR3 loop reads CASSYFSGTVDSPLHF. As DNA, the CDR3 is TGTGCCAGCAGCTACTTTTCCGGGACAGTTGATTCACCCCTCCACTTT.